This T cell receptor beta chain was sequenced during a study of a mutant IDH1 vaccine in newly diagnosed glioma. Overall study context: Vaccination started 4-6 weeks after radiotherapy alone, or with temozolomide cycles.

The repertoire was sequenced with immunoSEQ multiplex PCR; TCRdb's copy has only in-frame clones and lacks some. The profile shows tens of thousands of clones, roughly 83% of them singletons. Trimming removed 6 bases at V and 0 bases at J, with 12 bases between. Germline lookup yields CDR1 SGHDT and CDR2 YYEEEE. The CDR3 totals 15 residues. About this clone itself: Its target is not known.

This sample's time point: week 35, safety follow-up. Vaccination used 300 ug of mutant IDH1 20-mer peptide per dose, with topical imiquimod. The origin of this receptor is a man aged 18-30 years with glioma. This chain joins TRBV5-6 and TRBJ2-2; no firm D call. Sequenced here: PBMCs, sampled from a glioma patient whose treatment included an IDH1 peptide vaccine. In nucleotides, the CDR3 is TGTGCCAGCACTTACAGAACCCCGAACACCGGGGAGCTGTTTTTT. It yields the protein CASTYRTPNTGELFF.